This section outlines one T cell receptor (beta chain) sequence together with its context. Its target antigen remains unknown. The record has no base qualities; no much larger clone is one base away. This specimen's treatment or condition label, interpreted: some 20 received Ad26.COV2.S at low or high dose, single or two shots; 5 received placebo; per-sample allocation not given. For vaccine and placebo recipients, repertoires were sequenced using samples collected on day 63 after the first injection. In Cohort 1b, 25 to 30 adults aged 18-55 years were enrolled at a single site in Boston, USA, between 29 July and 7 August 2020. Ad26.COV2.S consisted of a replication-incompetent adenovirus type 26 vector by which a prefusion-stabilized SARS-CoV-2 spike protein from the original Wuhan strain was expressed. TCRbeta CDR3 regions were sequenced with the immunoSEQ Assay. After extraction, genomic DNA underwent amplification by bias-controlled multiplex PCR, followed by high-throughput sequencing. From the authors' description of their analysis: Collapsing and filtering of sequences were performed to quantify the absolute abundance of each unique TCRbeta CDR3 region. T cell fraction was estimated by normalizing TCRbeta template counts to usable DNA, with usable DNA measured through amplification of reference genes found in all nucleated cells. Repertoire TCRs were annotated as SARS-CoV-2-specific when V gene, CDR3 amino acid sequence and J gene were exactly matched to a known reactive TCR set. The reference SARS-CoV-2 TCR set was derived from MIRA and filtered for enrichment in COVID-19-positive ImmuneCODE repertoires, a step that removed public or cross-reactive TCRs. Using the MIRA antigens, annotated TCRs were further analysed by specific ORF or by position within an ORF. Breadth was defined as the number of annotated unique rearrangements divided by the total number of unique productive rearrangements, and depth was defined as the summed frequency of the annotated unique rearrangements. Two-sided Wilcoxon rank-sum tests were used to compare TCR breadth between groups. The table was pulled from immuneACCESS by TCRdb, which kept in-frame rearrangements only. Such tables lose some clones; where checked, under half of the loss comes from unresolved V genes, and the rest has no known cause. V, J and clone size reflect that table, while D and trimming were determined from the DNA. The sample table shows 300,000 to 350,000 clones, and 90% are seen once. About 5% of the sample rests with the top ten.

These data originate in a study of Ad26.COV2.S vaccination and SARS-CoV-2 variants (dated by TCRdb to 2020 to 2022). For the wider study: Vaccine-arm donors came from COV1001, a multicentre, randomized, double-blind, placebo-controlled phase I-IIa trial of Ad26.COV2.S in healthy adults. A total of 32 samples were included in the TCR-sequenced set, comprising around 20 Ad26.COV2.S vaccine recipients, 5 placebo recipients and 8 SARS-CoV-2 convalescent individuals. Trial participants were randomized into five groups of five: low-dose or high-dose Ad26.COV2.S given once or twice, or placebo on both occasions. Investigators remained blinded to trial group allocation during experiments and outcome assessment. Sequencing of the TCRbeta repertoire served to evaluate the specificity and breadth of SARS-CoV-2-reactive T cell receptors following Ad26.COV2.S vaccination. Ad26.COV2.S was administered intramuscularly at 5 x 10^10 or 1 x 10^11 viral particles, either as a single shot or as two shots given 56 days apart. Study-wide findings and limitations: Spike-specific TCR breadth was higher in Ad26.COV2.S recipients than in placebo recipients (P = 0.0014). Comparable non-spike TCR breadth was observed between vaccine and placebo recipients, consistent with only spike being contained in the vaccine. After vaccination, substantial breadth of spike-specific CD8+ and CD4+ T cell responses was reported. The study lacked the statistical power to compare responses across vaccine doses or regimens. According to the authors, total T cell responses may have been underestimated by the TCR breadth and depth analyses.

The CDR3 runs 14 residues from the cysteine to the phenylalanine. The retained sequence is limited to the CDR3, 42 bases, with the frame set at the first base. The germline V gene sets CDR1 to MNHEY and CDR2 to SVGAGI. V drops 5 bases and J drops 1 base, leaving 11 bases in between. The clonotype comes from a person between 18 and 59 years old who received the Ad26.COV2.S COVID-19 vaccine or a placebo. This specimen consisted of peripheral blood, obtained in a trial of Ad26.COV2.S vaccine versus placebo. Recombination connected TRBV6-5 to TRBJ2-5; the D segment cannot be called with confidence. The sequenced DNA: TGTGCCAGCAGTCCCGACAATCCCCAAGAGACCCAGTACTTC. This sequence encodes CASSPDNPQETQYF.